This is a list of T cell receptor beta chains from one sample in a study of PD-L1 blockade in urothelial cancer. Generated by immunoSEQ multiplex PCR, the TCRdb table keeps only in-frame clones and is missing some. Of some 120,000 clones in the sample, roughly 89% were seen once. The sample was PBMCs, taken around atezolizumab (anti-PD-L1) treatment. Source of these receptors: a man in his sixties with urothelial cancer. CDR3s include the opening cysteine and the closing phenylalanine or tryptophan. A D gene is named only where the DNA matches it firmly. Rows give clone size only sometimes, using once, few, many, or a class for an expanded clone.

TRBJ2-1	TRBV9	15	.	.	CASSAGTHSYNEQFF	TGTGCCAGCAGCGCTGGGACTCACTCCTACAATGAGCAGTTCTTC
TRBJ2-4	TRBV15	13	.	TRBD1	CATSRGTEVIQYF	TGTGCCACCAGCAGGGGGACAGAAGTCATTCAGTACTTC
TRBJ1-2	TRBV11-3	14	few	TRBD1	CASSRGQGNEGYTF	TGTGCCAGCAGCCGGGGACAGGGGAATGAGGGCTACACCTTC
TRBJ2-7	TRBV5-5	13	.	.	CASSLQVSYEQYF	TGTGCCAGCAGCTTGCAGGTTTCCTACGAGCAGTACTTC
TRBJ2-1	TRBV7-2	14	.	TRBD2	CASSLVASGGEQFF	TGTGCCAGCAGCTTAGTAGCTAGCGGGGGTGAGCAGTTCTTC
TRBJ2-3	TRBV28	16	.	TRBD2	CASSFLSGSGTDTQYF	TGTGCCAGCAGTTTCCTGAGCGGGAGTGGCACAGATACGCAGTATTTT
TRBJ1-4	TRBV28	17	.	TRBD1	CASSRDRGRPGNEKLFF	TGTGCCAGCAGTCGCGACAGGGGGCGCCCGGGGAATGAAAAACTGTTTTTT
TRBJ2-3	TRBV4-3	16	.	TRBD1	CASSHTDRVNTDTQYF	TGCGCCAGCAGCCATACCGACAGGGTCAACACAGATACGCAGTATTTT
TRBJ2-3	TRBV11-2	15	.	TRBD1	CASSPRTGLTDTQYF	TGTGCCAGCAGCCCCAGGACAGGGCTTACAGATACGCAGTATTTT
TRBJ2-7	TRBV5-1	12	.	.	CASSLGGYEQYF	TGCGCCAGCAGCTTGGGCGGCTACGAGCAGTACTTC
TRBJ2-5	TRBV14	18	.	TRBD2	CASSQTHLEGTSRETQYF	TGTGCCAGCAGCCAAACTCACCTCGAAGGGACTAGCCGAGAGACCCAGTACTTC
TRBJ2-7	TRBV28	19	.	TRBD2	CASSPMAGSAGGSKNEQYF	TGTGCCAGCAGTCCAATGGCAGGGTCAGCGGGAGGGAGTAAAAACGAGCAGTACTTC
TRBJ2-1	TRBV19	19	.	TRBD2	CASGSGTSVFRVTGNEQFF	TGTGCCAGTGGCTCCGGGACTAGCGTGTTTAGGGTAACGGGGAATGAGCAGTTCTTC
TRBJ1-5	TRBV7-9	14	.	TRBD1	CASSLGQGYQPQHF	TGTGCCAGCAGCTTAGGACAGGGGTATCAGCCCCAGCATTTT
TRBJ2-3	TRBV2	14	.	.	CASRGDLHTDTQYF	TGTGCCAGCAGGGGGGACTTACACACAGATACGCAGTATTTT
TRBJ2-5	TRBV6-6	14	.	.	CASSYGAERETQYF	TGTGCCAGCAGTTATGGCGCGGAGCGTGAGACCCAGTACTTC
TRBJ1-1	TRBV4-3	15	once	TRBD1	CASSHLFGQVIEAFF	TGCGCCAGCAGCCACCTCTTCGGACAGGTGATTGAAGCTTTCTTT
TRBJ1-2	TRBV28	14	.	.	CASSLRGLGGGYTF	TGTGCCAGCAGTCTCCGAGGGCTGGGGGGTGGCTACACCTTC
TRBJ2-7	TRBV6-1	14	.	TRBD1	CASQGQADSYEQYF	TGTGCCAGCCAGGGACAGGCCGACTCCTACGAGCAGTACTTC
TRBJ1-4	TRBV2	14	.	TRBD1	CASGRDRGNEKLFF	TGTGCCAGCGGCCGAGACAGGGGGAATGAAAAACTGTTTTTT
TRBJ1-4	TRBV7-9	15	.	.	CASSLNKGRGEKLFF	TGTGCCAGCAGCTTAAATAAGGGGAGGGGTGAAAAACTGTTTTTT
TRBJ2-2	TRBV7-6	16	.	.	CASSSIAAPNTGELFF	TGTGCCAGCAGCTCGATAGCAGCTCCGAACACCGGGGAGCTGTTTTTT
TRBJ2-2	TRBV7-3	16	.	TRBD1	CASSLMGQTNTGELFF	TGTGCCAGCAGCTTAATGGGACAGACGAACACCGGGGAGCTGTTTTTT
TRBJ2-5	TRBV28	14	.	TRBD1	CASRTGQGIETQYF	TGTGCCAGCAGAACGGGACAGGGGATAGAGACCCAGTACTTC
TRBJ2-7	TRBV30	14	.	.	CAWTFGGSPHEQYF	TGTGCCTGGACCTTCGGGGGATCGCCACACGAGCAGTACTTC
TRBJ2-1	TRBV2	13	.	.	CASIQDSYNEQFF	TGTGCCAGCATCCAGGACTCCTACAATGAGCAGTTCTTC